The present T cell receptor (beta chain) was sequenced within a study of CD8+CD57+ T cells in acquired aplastic anemia. Turning to the study itself: An average of roughly 2.9 ug of DNA was obtained from sorted CD4+ and CD8+ cells.

The V end was cut by 4 bases, the J end by 1 base, with 15 bases between. Germline-derived CDR1 and CDR2 are SGHRS and YFSETQ. The CDR3 is 15 residues long. Both TCR beta VDJ combination and CDR3 sequence profiling were carried out. Genomic DNA was the template for this profiling. MiXCR, applied by TCRdb to the reads, yields one record per CDR3 protein. The sample carries approximately 190,000 distinct CDR3 sequences, over 60% recorded once. Study-wide results and limits: Simpson's diversity of CD8+ cells was not significantly different in patients compared with controls. Roughly 31 was the count of CD8+ CDR3 sequences that patients shared with controls.

Note on this clonotype: Its antigen is as yet unknown.

Sequenced sample: sorted CD4+, CD8+, or CD8+CD57+ T cells (not recorded which) from PBMCs. The receptor was isolated from a human donor with severe aplastic anemia or a healthy control (not recorded which). This chain joins TRBV5-1 and TRBJ2-7; perhaps D is TRBD1 or TRBD2 (5 bases each). CDR3 bases: TGCGCCAGCAGCGTCAGTGGGGGAAAATCCTACGAGCAGTACTTC. It translates to CASSVSGGKSYEQYF. Together with reference TRBV5-1 and TRBJ2-7, the CDR3 gives the full variable domain: KAGVTQTPRYLIKTRGQQVTLSCSPISGHRSVSWYQQTPGQGLQFLFEYFSETQRNKGNFPGRFSGRQFSNSRSEMNVSTLELGDSALYLCASSVSGGKSYEQYFGPGTRLTVT.